The sample holds a few counts of the clone carrying this T cell receptor (beta chain). The antigen remains undetermined. This sample's TCRbeta library carried unique molecular identifier barcodes. Via MiXCR, TCRdb re-called the PCR reads, giving one row per CDR3 protein. The sample holds 550,000 to 600,000 distinct CDR3 sequences, 23% seen once. Per germline, CDR1 LGHNA and CDR2 YSLEER. The CDR3 runs 15 residues. V was cut by 1 base and J by 11 bases, with 19 bases left in between. The data originate from a study of T-cell reconstitution after alpha-beta-depleted transplantation in children. Study-wide points: It was surviving recipient T cells and thymic progenitors that gave some patients high TCRbeta diversity at day 60. Newly generated T cells supplied most T-cell counts and diversity one year post-transplant. Reports say that about two months after transplant, the alpha-beta T cells came out of several hundred graft clones that had expanded.

The sample here was PBMCs, mostly from graft donor cells, taken 360 days after TCRalphabeta/CD19-depleted stem cell transplant. This TCR was recovered from a boy under three years old who had a stem cell transplant for acute myeloid leukemia, so the T cells may come from the graft donor. This rearrangement joins TRBV4-3 to TRBJ2-3; D perhaps matches TRBD2 (7 bases). CDR3 residues: CASSQVRGAPIQQYF. Written as DNA, the CDR3 is TGCGCCAGCAGCCAAGTTCGGGGGGCGCCAATACAGCAGTATTTT.